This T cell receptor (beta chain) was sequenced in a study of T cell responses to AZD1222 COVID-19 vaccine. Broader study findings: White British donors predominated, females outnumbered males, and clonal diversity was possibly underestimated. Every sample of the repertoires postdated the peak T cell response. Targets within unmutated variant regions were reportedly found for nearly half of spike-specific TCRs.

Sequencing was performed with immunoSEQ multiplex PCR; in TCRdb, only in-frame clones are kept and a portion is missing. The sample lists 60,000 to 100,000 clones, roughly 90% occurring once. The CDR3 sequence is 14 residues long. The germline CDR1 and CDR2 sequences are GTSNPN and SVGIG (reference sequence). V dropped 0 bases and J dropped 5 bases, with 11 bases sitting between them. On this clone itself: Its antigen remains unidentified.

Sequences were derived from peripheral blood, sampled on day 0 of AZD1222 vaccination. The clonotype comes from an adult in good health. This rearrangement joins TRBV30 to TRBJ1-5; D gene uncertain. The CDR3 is CAWSVHGVDQPQHF. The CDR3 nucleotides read TGTGCCTGGAGTGTACACGGGGTAGATCAGCCCCAGCATTTT. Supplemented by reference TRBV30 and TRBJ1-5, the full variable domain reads SQTIHQWPATLVQPVGSPLSLECTVEGTSNPNLYWYRQAAGRGLQLLFYSVGIGQISSEVPQNLSASRPQDRQFILSSKKLLLSDSGFYLCAWSVHGVDQPQHFGDGTRLSIL.